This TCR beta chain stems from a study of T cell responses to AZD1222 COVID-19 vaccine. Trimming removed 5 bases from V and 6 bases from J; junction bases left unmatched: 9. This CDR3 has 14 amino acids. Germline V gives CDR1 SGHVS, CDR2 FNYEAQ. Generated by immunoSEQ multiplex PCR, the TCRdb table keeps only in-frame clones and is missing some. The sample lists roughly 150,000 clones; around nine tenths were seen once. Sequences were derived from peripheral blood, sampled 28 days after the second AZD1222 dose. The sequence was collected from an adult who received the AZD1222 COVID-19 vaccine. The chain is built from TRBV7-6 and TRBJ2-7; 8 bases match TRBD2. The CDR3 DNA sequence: TGTGCCAGCAGCGAGAGCGGGAGAAGGGGCGAGCAGTACTTC. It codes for CASSESGRRGEQYF.